The rows below give T cell receptor beta chains drawn from one sample of a study of shared clonotypes between healthy human individuals. Data came from immunoSEQ multiplex PCR; TCRdb stores just in-frame clones and leaves some out. The repertoire includes approximately 460,000 clones, around 77% of them detected once, and around 12% sits in the top ten. Source material: PBMCs. All receptors derive from a woman in her thirties or forties in good health. Some clones in this sample may be carry-over from other donors' samples. The CDR3 runs from the conserved cysteine through the conserved F or W.

j_call | v_call | cdr3_aa
TRBJ1-5 | TRBV10-2 | CASRDRDQPQHF
TRBJ2-1 | TRBV5-1 | CASSNSALAGGTNEQFF
TRBJ2-2 | TRBV18 | CASSPRDSNTGELFF
TRBJ1-1 | TRBV20-1 | CSARTGQVAFF
TRBJ2-7 | TRBV27 | CASTSKREVYEQYF
TRBJ2-1 | TRBV27 | CASSPRLAGGFNEQFF
TRBJ1-4 | TRBV6-1 | CASSASLVLHEKLFF
TRBJ2-2 | TRBV11-2 | CASSLEPHPTGGELFF
TRBJ2-7 | TRBV7-2 | CASTTPGTTYEQYF
TRBJ2-2 | TRBV7-8 | CASRRRGVGELFF
TRBJ2-3 | TRBV5-4 | CASSLGQGTPTDTQYF
TRBJ1-1 | TRBV5-1 | CASSLRTGMNTEAFF
TRBJ1-6 | TRBV11-2 | CASSSVGVSPLHF
TRBJ1-1 | TRBV5-1 | CASSQQQNTEAFF
TRBJ2-3 | TRBV7-3 | CASSSTSLRGDTQYF
TRBJ2-3 | TRBV11-3 | CASSLGGTPTDTQYF
TRBJ2-7 | TRBV5-5 | CASSSPTEYIYEQYF
TRBJ2-2 | TRBV4-3 | CASSRGAGGFNTGELFF
TRBJ2-3 | TRBV5-1 | CASSLLGLAGVGDTQYF
TRBJ1-4 | TRBV18 | CASSPNPGEANEKLFF
TRBJ1-5 | TRBV5-1 | CASSLGVGSNQPQHF
TRBJ2-7 | TRBV5-1 | CASSLDRGEQYF
TRBJ2-1 | TRBV15 | CATSRESGPYNEQFF
TRBJ2-1 | TRBV19 | CASSIRSVDNEQFF
TRBJ1-2 | TRBV19 | CASRGTGGANYGYTF
TRBJ2-1 | TRBV2 | CASSEGRGLNNEQFF